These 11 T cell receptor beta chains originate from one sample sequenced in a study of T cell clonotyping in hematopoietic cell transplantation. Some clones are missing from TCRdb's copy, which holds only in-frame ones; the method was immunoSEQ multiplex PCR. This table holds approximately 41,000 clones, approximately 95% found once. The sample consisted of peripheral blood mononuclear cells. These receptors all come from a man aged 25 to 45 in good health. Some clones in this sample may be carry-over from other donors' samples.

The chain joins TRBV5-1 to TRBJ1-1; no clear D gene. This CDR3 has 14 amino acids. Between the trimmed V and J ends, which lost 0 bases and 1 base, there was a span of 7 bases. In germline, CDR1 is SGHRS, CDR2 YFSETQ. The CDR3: CASSLGAANTEAFF. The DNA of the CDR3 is TGCGCCAGCAGCTTGGGGGCGGCGAACACTGAAGCTTTCTTT.

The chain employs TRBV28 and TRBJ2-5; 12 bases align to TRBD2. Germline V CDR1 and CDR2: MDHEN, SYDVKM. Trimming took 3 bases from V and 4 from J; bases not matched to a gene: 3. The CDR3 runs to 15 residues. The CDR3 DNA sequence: TGTGCCAGCAGTTTGTCACTAGCGGGAGGAGAGACCCAGTACTTC. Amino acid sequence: CASSLSLAGGETQYF.

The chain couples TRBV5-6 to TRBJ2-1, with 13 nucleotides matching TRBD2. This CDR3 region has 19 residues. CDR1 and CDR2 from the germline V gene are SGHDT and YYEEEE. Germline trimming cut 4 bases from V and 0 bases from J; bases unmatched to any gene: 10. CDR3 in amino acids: CASSNTLLAGGSSYNEQFF. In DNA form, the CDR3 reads TGTGCCAGCAGCAACACCCTACTAGCGGGAGGGAGCTCCTACAATGAGCAGTTCTTC.

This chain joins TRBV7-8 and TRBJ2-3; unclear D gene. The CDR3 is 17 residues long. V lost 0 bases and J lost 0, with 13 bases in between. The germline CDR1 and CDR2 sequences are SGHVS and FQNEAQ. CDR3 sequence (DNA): TGTGCCAGCAGCTTAGCGCCGGAACAGCTGAGCACAGATACGCAGTATTTT. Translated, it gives CASSLAPEQLSTDTQYF.

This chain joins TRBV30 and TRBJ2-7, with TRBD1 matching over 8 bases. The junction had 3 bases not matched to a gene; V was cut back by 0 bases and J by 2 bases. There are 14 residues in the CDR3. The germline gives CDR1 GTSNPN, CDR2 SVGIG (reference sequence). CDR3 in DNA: TGTGCCTGGAGTGTACAGGGGGAAGCCTACGAGCAGTACTTC. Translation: CAWSVQGEAYEQYF.

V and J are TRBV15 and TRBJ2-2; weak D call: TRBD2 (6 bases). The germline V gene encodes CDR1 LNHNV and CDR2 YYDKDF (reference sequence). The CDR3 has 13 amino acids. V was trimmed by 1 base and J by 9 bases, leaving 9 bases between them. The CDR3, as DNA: TGTGCCACCAGCAGAGCCCGGGGGTGGGAGCTGTTTTTT. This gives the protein CATSRARGWELFF.

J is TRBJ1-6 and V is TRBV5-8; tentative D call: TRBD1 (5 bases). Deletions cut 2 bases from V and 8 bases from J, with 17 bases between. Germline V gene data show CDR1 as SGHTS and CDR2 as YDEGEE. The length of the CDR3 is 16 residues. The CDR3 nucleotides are TGTGCCAGCAGCTTAGCGACAGCCAGAGGGGATTCACCCCTCCACTTT. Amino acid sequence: CASSLATARGDSPLHF.

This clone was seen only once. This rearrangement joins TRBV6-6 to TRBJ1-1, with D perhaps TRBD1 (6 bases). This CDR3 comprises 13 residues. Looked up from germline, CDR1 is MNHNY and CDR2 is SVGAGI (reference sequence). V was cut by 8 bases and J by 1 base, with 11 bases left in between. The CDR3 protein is CASLGAGNTEAFF. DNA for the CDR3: TGTGCCAGCCTGGGGGCAGGGAACACTGAAGCTTTCTTT.

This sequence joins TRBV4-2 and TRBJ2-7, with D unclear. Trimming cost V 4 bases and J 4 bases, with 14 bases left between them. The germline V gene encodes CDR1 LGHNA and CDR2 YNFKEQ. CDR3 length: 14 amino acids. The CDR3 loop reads CASSRPEIAYEQYF. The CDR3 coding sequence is TGTGCCAGCAGCCGACCGGAGATAGCTTACGAGCAGTACTTC.

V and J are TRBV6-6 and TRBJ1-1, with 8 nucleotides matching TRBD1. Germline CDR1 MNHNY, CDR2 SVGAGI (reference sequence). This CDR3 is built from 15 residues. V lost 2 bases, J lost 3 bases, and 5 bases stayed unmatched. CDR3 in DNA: TGTGCCAGCAGTTACACGGACAGGGCGGACACTGAAGCTTTCTTT. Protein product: CASSYTDRADTEAFF.

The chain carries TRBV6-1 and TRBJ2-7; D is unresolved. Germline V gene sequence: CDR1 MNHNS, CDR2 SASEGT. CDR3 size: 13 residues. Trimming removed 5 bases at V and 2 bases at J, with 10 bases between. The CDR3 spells CASSTTGPYEQYF. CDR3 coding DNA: TGTGCCAGCAGTACAACTGGGCCCTACGAGCAGTACTTC.